This paragraph covers one T cell receptor beta chain sequence. Its antigen is currently unknown. The data are from a study of T cell repertoires in cytomegalovirus infection. General study findings and limits: What dominated the ex vivo response were HLA-C-restricted CMV-specific TCR beta clonotypes. Identification of carriers of CMV plus the relevant HLA was performed using cumulative public TCR beta family frequency.

The germline V gene has CDR1 SGHVS and CDR2 FNYEAQ. The V segment lost 8 bases and the J segment 4 bases; nucleotides outside the gene matches: 4. The CDR3 has 13 amino acids. Each CDR3 protein is one row after TCRdb ran MiXCR on the reads. The table lists about 220,000 distinct CDR3 sequences, around 35% of them singletons. The rearrangement uses TRBV7-6 and TRBJ2-7; TRBD1 aligns across 11 bases. The receptor comes from a human donor in good health (CMV status not recorded). Some clones in this sample may be carry-over from other donors' samples. Sequencing was performed on CD8+ T cells from cultured PBMCs, taken from culture after CMV antigen stimulation. The CDR3 nucleotides read TGTGCCAGCTCGGACAGGGGGCAGTACGAGCAGTACTTC. Protein product: CASSDRGQYEQYF.